These T cell receptor beta chains were read from a single sample in a study of cytomegalovirus exposure and HLA in healthy donors. The assay was immunoSEQ multiplex PCR, and TCRdb's table has in-frame clones only and misses some. The table records fewer than 60,000 clones, just over 90% of them present only once. Sample: PBMCs. These receptors were taken from a woman aged 18-29 years in good health and CMV-seropositive. Both conserved end residues are part of each CDR3. Each record gives: D gene, J gene, V gene, clone size, CDR3 DNA, CDR3 protein. A D gene is named only where the DNA matches it firmly. Where a row states a size, it is once, few, many or the class of an expanded clone; other rows omit it.

>.|TRBJ2-1|TRBV5-1|.
TGCGCCAGCAGGGTGGGGGGTGAGCAGTTCTTC
CASRVGGEQFF
>.|TRBJ1-5|TRBV11-2|.
TGTGCCAGCAGCTTCTCAACATGGCAGCCCCAGCATTTT
CASSFSTWQPQHF
>TRBD2|TRBJ2-4|TRBV27|few
TGTGCCAGCAGTCGGGGACTAGCGGAAGCAAAAAACATTCAGTACTTC
CASSRGLAEAKNIQYF
>TRBD2|TRBJ2-5|TRBV7-8|.
TGTGCCAGCAGCTTAGATCTCCTAGCGGGGGGCCCAGAGACCCAGTACTTC
CASSLDLLAGGPETQYF
>.|TRBJ1-5|TRBV5-5|.
TGTGCCAGCAGCTTCGTCGGGGAGCCCCAGCATTTT
CASSFVGEPQHF
>TRBD1|TRBJ2-5|TRBV27|.
TGTGCCAGCAGTTGGACCCCAGGGGGAGAGACCCAGTACTTC
CASSWTPGGETQYF
>TRBD1|TRBJ1-3|TRBV6-1|.
TGTGCCAGCAGTGAAGCACAGGGGCGGGGAAACACCATATATTTT
CASSEAQGRGNTIYF
>.|TRBJ2-2|TRBV5-1|once
TGCGCCAGCAGCGAGGGAAGTTACACCGGGGAGCTGTTTTTT
CASSEGSYTGELFF
>.|TRBJ2-5|TRBV11-3|few
TGTGCCAGCAGCTTAGGGGCTGGCGGGGAGACCCAGTACTTC
CASSLGAGGETQYF
>TRBD1|TRBJ2-7|TRBV4-1|.
TGCGCCAGCAGCCTCTCGCCCGGACAGGGGTCCTACGAGCAGTACTTC
CASSLSPGQGSYEQYF
>TRBD2|TRBJ2-3|TRBV9|.
TGTGCCAGCAGCGTAGTCGTTAGCGGGGATACGCAGTATTTT
CASSVVVSGDTQYF
>.|TRBJ2-6|TRBV28|.
TGTGCCAGATTAATAGGGGCCAACGTCCTGACTTTC
CARLIGANVLTF
>TRBD1|TRBJ1-4|TRBV9|.
TGTGCCAGCAGCGTAGTACAAGGGACAGTTGAAAAACTGTTTTTT
CASSVVQGTVEKLFF
>.|TRBJ1-5|TRBV30|.
TGTGCCTGGAGTACGCGGGGAACTAAGTGGAATCAGCCCCAGCATTTT
CAWSTRGTKWNQPQHF
>TRBD1|TRBJ2-7|TRBV4-1|.
TGCGCCAGCAGCCCCCGGACAGGAAACTACGAGCAGTACTTC
CASSPRTGNYEQYF
>.|TRBJ1-1|TRBV14|.
TGTGCCAGCAGCCAAGGGAGATACACTGAAGCTTTCTTT
CASSQGRYTEAFF
>.|TRBJ2-7|TRBV15|.
TGTGCCACCAGCAGGGAAGGGGGGGGCGGCTACGAGCAGTACTTC
CATSREGGGGYEQYF
>.|TRBJ1-1|TRBV4-1|.
TGCGCCAGCAGCCAGGTGGCAGGGACACATGAAGTGAACACTGAAGCTTTCTTT
CASSQVAGTHEVNTEAFF
>TRBD1|TRBJ2-2|TRBV28|.
TGTGCCAGGACAGGGCTGGCCACCGGGGAGCTGTTTTTT
CARTGLATGELFF
>TRBD1|TRBJ1-1|TRBV5-4|.
TGTGCCAGCAGCAGATCCTTAACGGGACAGGGGAACACTGAAGCTTTCTTT
CASSRSLTGQGNTEAFF
>TRBD2|TRBJ2-1|TRBV6-1|.
TGTGCCAGCAGTGACGAGTCGGGACTAGGGTCCTACAATGAGCAGTTCTTC
CASSDESGLGSYNEQFF
>.|TRBJ1-2|TRBV9|.
TGTGCCAGCAGCTCGCCCGGGTGGTTTAACTATGGCTACACCTTC
CASSSPGWFNYGYTF
>.|TRBJ2-7|TRBV18|.
TGTGCCAGCTCACCACCGGTTACAGCCGAGCAGTACTTC
CASSPPVTAEQYF
>.|TRBJ2-3|TRBV5-6|once
TGTGCCAGCCGAGGCGGCGCTAGCACAGATACGCAGTATTTT
CASRGGASTDTQYF
>TRBD1|TRBJ2-2|TRBV6-6|once
TGTGCCAGCAGTTACGGGACAGGGGTCGGCGGGGAGCTGTTTTTT
CASSYGTGVGGELFF
>TRBD1|TRBJ1-4|TRBV2|few
TGTGCCAGCAGTTCAGGGGGCGCGGGTGAAAAACTGTTTTTT
CASSSGGAGEKLFF